Presented here are 11 T cell receptor beta chains from one specimen sequenced in a study of STAT5B mutations in CD4+ large granular lymphocyte leukemia. Some clones are missing from TCRdb's copy, which holds only in-frame ones; the method was immunoSEQ multiplex PCR. Of fewer than 35,000 clones in the sample, 70% to 90% are singletons; the top ten hold approximately 0.97%. Sequencing input: CD4+ T cells from blood buffy coats. The receptors stem from a human donor in good health.

The genes are TRBV10-1 and TRBJ2-3; D ambiguous. V lost 6 bases and J lost 3, with 7 bases in between. CDR1 and CDR2 from the germline V gene are WNHNN and SYGVQD (reference sequence). The CDR3 contains 12 residues. CDR3 nucleotides: TGCGCCAGCAGGGGTGAGACAGATACGCAGTATTTT. Its protein is CASRGETDTQYF.

The V and J genes are TRBV7-2 and TRBJ2-3; 12 bases are shared with TRBD2. V lost 8 bases, J lost 6 bases, and 9 bases stayed unmatched. Germline V gene data show CDR1 as SGHTA and CDR2 as FQGNSA. CDR3 length: 15 amino acids. CDR3 coding DNA: TGTGCCAGCCGACCTAGCGGGGGGGCAGGGGATACGCAGTATTTT. The encoded protein is CASRPSGGAGDTQYF.

This clone is a singleton in its sample. This chain uses TRBV2 with TRBJ2-3; TRBD1 might be the D (5 bases). This CDR3 region has 16 residues. The germline CDR1 and CDR2 sequences are SNHLY and FYNNEI. Trimming left V 4 bases short and J 0 bases short, with 14 bases between. The CDR3 sequence is CASSGYSGRSTDTQYF. The CDR3 DNA is TGTGCCAGCAGTGGTTACTCAGGGCGAAGCACAGATACGCAGTATTTT.

The chain is built from TRBV7-8 and TRBJ1-4; D call uncertain. The CDR3 has 15 amino acids. Germline values: CDR1 SGHVS, CDR2 FQNEAQ. The V end was cut by 5 bases, the J end by 5 bases, with 15 bases between. CDR3: CASSKIRALNEKLFF. The CDR3 DNA sequence: TGTGCCAGCAGCAAGATTCGGGCCCTGAATGAAAAACTGTTTTTT.

The genes are TRBV19 and TRBJ2-1; no reliable D call. CDR3 length: 15 amino acids. V lost 2 bases to trimming and J lost 2 bases, with 10 bases between them. CDR1 is LNHDA, CDR2 SQIVND, per germline (reference sequence). The CDR3 here is CASSIRSSPYNEQFF. The CDR3 region has the DNA TGTGCCAGTAGTATACGTAGCAGCCCCTACAATGAGCAGTTCTTC.

The chain combines TRBV27 with TRBJ1-5; D call uncertain. The CDR3 length is 15 residues. V was shortened by 1 base and J by 7 bases, with 14 bases between the two germline ends. The germline V gene has CDR1 MNHEY and CDR2 SMNVEV (reference sequence). The CDR3 is CASSLFGAGNQPQHF. CDR3 nucleotide sequence: TGTGCCAGCAGTTTATTCGGAGCGGGGAACCAGCCCCAGCATTTT.

The chain has TRBV5-1 and TRBJ1-1; no reliable D call. The V gene's germline CDR1 is SGHRS and CDR2 YFSETQ. There are 14 residues in the CDR3. V was cut by 4 bases and J by 5 bases, with 15 bases left in between. The chain's CDR3 is CASSRNGQATEAFF. The CDR3 DNA sequence: TGCGCCAGCAGCCGAAACGGGCAGGCAACTGAAGCTTTCTTT. The full variable domain, in which reference TRBV5-1 and TRBJ1-1 provide the parts outside the CDR3, is KAGVTQTPRYLIKTRGQQVTLSCSPISGHRSVSWYQQTPGQGLQFLFEYFSETQRNKGNFPGRFSGRQFSNSRSEMNVSTLELGDSALYLCASSRNGQATEAFFGQGTRLTVV.

The chain uses TRBV6-5 and TRBJ2-1, with 8 bases that match TRBD2. The CDR3 runs 15 residues. The germline V gene encodes CDR1 MNHEY and CDR2 SVGAGI. V was clipped by 7 bases and J by 6 bases; unmatched bases: 11. As DNA, the CDR3 is TGTGCCAGCACCACCAGCGGGGGATTCGGCAATGAGCAGTTCTTC. It codes for CASTTSGGFGNEQFF.

J is TRBJ1-2 and V is TRBV15; perhaps TRBD1 as D (5 bases). This CDR3 region has 14 residues. Trimming pared 5 bases from V and 8 bases from J, leaving 18 bases between. From germline, CDR1 is LNHNV and CDR2 YYDKDF (reference sequence). The CDR3: CATSRVQESLGYTF. The CDR3 DNA is TGTGCCACCAGCCGCGTACAGGAGTCCTTGGGCTACACCTTC.

The rearrangement uses TRBV4-3 and TRBJ2-7; D not certain. Per the germline V gene, CDR1 is LGHNA and CDR2 is YSLEER. V was pared by 0 bases and J by 0 bases, with 12 bases between. This CDR3 contains 16 residues. The CDR3 reads CASSQDQRVYSYEQYF. The CDR3 bases are TGCGCCAGCAGCCAAGATCAAAGGGTTTACTCCTACGAGCAGTACTTC.

The chain has TRBV6-1 and TRBJ1-5; D not certain. CDR3 size: 15 residues. The ends were cut back, 6 bases at V and 3 bases at J, with 15 bases in the middle. CDR1 and CDR2 from the germline V gene are MNHNS and SASEGT. The DNA for the CDR3 is TGTGCCAGCAGGGCAGGTTACTTCTCCAATCAGCCCCAGCATTTT. It translates to CASRAGYFSNQPQHF.